This entry lists 23 T cell receptor beta chains sequenced from one sample in a study of metastatic and nonmetastatic thyroid tumors. TCRdb reanalyzed the PCR reads via MiXCR. The table lists 84,000 or so clones, around 9.2% of them singletons. Nobody among the patients had been given any treatment before thyroid surgery. What was sequenced was blood. Receptors originate from a female donor with papillary thyroid cancer or a benign thyroid nodule (not recorded which). Some clones in this sample may be carry-over from other donors' samples.

This clone showed up many times. The rearrangement joins TRBV7-9 to TRBJ1-2, with D unresolved. The CDR3 has 13 residues. Germline lookup yields CDR1 SEHNR and CDR2 FQNEAQ (reference sequence). Trimming removed 3 bases at V and 2 bases at J, with 7 bases between. As DNA, the CDR3 is TGTGCCAGCAGCTTCGGGCAAAACTATGGCTACACCTTC. It yields the protein CASSFGQNYGYTF. Supplemented by reference TRBV7-9 and TRBJ1-2, the full variable domain reads DTGVSQNPRHKITKRGQNVTFRCDPISEHNRLYWYRQTLGQGPEFLTYFQNEAQLEKSRLLSDRFSAERPKGSFSTLEIQRTEQGDSAMYLCASSFGQNYGYTFGSGTRLTVV.

This clone came up many times. The chain recombines TRBV29-1 with TRBJ1-1, with D tentatively TRBD1 (5 bases). V lost 7 bases and J 6 bases, leaving 21 bases between the germline ends. The germline gives CDR1 SQVTM, CDR2 ANQGSEA. The CDR3 runs to 14 residues. The CDR3 region has the DNA TGCAGCGCGGCGGGACCCAGCGATACGTCTGAAGCTTTCTTT. It specifies CSAAGPSDTSEAFF.

Regarding this clone: Compared with germline, one end of the junction differs, possibly owing to a read error. V is TRBV6-1 and J is TRBJ1-3; no clear D gene. Germline V gives CDR1 MNHNS, CDR2 SASEGT. There are 15 residues in the CDR3. In DNA form, the CDR3 reads TGTGCCAGCAGTGTTGTCCCGGAGAAAGGAAACAACATATATTTT. Translated: CASSVVPEKGNNIYF.

This clone was counted many times. The rearrangement uses TRBV6-6 and TRBJ1-5, with D unresolved. Trimming removed 0 bases at V and 8 bases at J, with 8 bases between. Germline V gene lookup returns CDR1 MNHNY and CDR2 SVGAGI (reference sequence). This CDR3 contains 13 residues. The CDR3 is CASSYSREEPQHF. In DNA form, the CDR3 reads TGTGCCAGCAGTTACTCAAGGGAAGAGCCCCAGCATTTT.

This clone was seen at least ten times. The chain uses TRBV27 and TRBJ2-7; TRBD2 agrees at 7 bases. Germline CDR1 reads MNHEY; CDR2 reads SMNVEV (reference sequence). V gave up 2 bases and J gave up 4 bases; unmatched junction bases: 11. The length of the CDR3 is 16 residues. The CDR3 nucleotides are TGTGCCAGCAGTTTAGCCCCCAGCGGGGTAGGATACGAGCAGTACTTC. It is translated as CASSLAPSGVGYEQYF.

This clone was recorded many times. A much larger clonotype is one base distant, so this may be a read error. The chain employs TRBV6-2 or TRBV6-3 and TRBJ1-5; D gene unclear. The germline V gene encodes CDR1 MNHEY and CDR2 SVGEGT. CDR3 length: 12 residues. CDR3 in DNA: TGTGCCGGCAGTTACTCGCGGCAATCCCAGCATTTT. Protein sequence: CAGSYSRQSQHF.

This clone came up many times. The V and J genes are TRBV6-1 and TRBJ2-2, with D perhaps being TRBD1 or TRBD2 (6 bases each). The CDR3 length is 14 residues. Germline V gene lookup returns CDR1 MNHNS and CDR2 SASEGT. V shed 8 bases and J shed 4 bases, with 14 bases lying between them. The CDR3 nucleotides are TGTGCCAGCCACCAAGGGGGGCCCACCGGGGAGCTGTTTTTT. Residues: CASHQGGPTGELFF.

Notes on this clone: The same CDR3 arises from other DNA sequences in this sample as well. V usage is TRBV2 and J usage is TRBJ2-3; TRBD2 agrees at 11 bases. The trim removed 9 bases at V and 0 bases at J, leaving 11 bases unmatched. The CDR3 has 17 amino acids. The germline V gene encodes CDR1 SNHLY and CDR2 FYNNEI. Here the CDR3 DNA reads TGTGCCAGACCCGGGACTAGCGGATTCCCGAGCACAGATACGCAGTATTTT. Encoded protein: CARPGTSGFPSTDTQYF.

This clone has at least ten counts. The rearrangement joins TRBV5-6 to TRBJ2-3; D is tentatively TRBD1 or TRBD2 (5 bases each). Germline V gene lookup returns CDR1 SGHDT and CDR2 YYEEEE. Trimming cost V 5 bases and J 0 bases, with 19 bases left between them. The CDR3 contains 17 residues. This CDR3 is CASSLQTGASSTDTQYF. Here the CDR3 DNA reads TGTGCCAGCAGTTTGCAGACCGGGGCCTCTAGCACAGATACGCAGTATTTT. Filled out from reference TRBV5-6 and TRBJ2-3, the complete variable domain reads DAGVTQSPTHLIKTRGQQVTLRCSPKSGHDTVSWYQQALGQGPQFIFQYYEEEERQRGNFPDRFSGHQFPNYSSELNVNALLLGDSALYLCASSLQTGASSTDTQYFGPGTRLTVL.

This clone was observed many times. This sequence joins TRBV12-3 or TRBV12-4 and TRBJ1-5; TRBD1 matches at 10 bases. This CDR3 comprises 16 residues. Losses at the gene ends were 4 bases for V and 2 bases for J; bases not matched to a gene: 5. CDR3 sequence (DNA): TGTGCCAGCAGTTATGACAGGGGGCTTGGCAATCAGCCCCAGCATTTT. Amino acid sequence: CASSYDRGLGNQPQHF.

This clone showed up many times. The chain couples TRBV13 to TRBJ1-1; possible D gene TRBD1, 6 bases. CDR3 length equals 14 residues. Germline CDR1 is PRHDT and CDR2 is FYEKMQ (reference sequence). Trimming pared 3 bases from V and 6 bases from J, leaving 14 bases between. The CDR3 loop is CASSFPRGSAEAFF. CDR3 sequence (DNA): TGTGCCAGCAGCTTCCCGAGGGGGAGTGCTGAAGCTTTCTTT.

This clone showed up many times. The gene calls are TRBV5-1 and TRBJ2-7; 9 bases map to TRBD2. V shed 3 bases, J shed 0 bases, and the junction held 10 bases outside the gene matches. The CDR3 totals 17 residues. CDR1 and CDR2 (germline): SGHRS, YFSETQ. CDR3 bases: TGCGCCAGCAGCTCCTCTCCTCTAGCGGGGAACTCCTACGAGCAGTACTTC. Amino acid sequence: CASSSSPLAGNSYEQYF.

This clone was seen repeatedly, ten times or more. This chain joins TRBV5-1 and TRBJ1-1; 8 bases agree with TRBD1. Germline CDR1 is SGHRS and CDR2 is YFSETQ. The CDR3 is 15 amino acids. The V gene end was trimmed by 1 base and the J gene end by 3 bases; junction bases not matched to a gene: 5. The CDR3, as DNA: TGCGCCAGCAGCTTGACGGGACAGGCCTACACTGAAGCTTTCTTT. It encodes CASSLTGQAYTEAFF.

This clone was found a few times. The gene calls are TRBV6-5 and TRBJ1-1; D not certain. V was shortened by 0 bases and J by 10 bases, with 6 bases between the two germline ends. From germline, CDR1 is MNHEY and CDR2 SVGAGI. The CDR3 totals 11 residues. For the CDR3, the DNA is TGTGCCAGCAGTTACTCTTCGGGAGCTTTCTTT. This gives the protein CASSYSSGAFF.

This clone was seen ten or more times. The chain carries TRBV5-1 and TRBJ1-5; tentatively, D is TRBD1 (6 bases). The CDR3 has 15 amino acids. Trimming removed 1 base from V and 2 bases from J, with 10 bases in between. Germline CDR1 is SGHRS and CDR2 is YFSETQ. Here the CDR3 DNA reads TGCGCCAGCAGCTTGTCTGGGGGCCGCAATCAGCCCCAGCATTTT. Its translation is CASSLSGGRNQPQHF.

This clone came up many times. V is TRBV19 and J is TRBJ1-6; D ambiguous. The CDR3 is 15 amino acids. CDR1 is LNHDA, CDR2 SQIVND, per germline (reference sequence). Trimming took 4 bases from V and 8 from J, leaving 15 bases between them. The CDR3 reads CASSNTAGGYSPLHF. The CDR3 DNA reads TGTGCCAGTAGTAATACGGCAGGCGGTTATTCACCCCTCCACTTT.

About this clone: The junction shows a germline mismatch at one end, possibly a read error. J is TRBJ2-7 and V is TRBV6-1, with TRBD1 identical over 7 bases. In germline, CDR1 is MNHNS, CDR2 SASEGT. This CDR3 comprises 13 residues. CDR3 bases: TGTGCCAGCTTGGACAGGTCATCCTGCGAGCAGTACTTC. It encodes CASLDRSSCEQYF.

There are many counts of this clone. V gene TRBV6-1 combines with J gene TRBJ2-1; 11 bases line up with TRBD2. With 7 bases clipped from V and 6 bases from J, the junction kept 2 bases outside the gene matches. CDR3 length equals 13 residues. Germline V gene data show CDR1 as MNHNS and CDR2 as SASEGT. The CDR3 sequence is CASKLAGGNEQFF. DNA of the CDR3: TGTGCCAGCAAGCTAGCGGGGGGCAATGAGCAGTTCTTC.

In its sample, this clone was seen many times. This CDR3 is CATSDAGGYGYTF. CDR3 nucleotides: TGTGCCACCAGTGATGCTGGGGGCTATGGCTACACCTTC. The rearrangement joins TRBV24-1 to TRBJ1-2; perhaps TRBD1 as D (5 bases). Germline loops: CDR1 KGHDR, CDR2 SFDVKD. The length of the CDR3 is 13 residues. Between the trimmed V and J ends, which lost 3 bases and 4 bases, there was a span of 8 bases.

At least ten counts were recorded for this clone. This rearrangement joins TRBV2 to TRBJ1-2; 7 bases map to TRBD1. CDR1 is SNHLY and CDR2 is FYNNEI in the germline V gene. V shed 4 bases, J shed 4 bases, and the junction held 0 bases outside the gene matches. This CDR3 spans 12 amino acids. The CDR3 coding sequence is TGTGCCAGCAGTGGGACAGGCTATGGCTACACCTTC. Translated, it gives CASSGTGYGYTF.

This clone has a handful of counts. The V and J genes are TRBV27 and TRBJ1-2, with D possibly being TRBD1 (6 bases). Germline lookup yields CDR1 MNHEY and CDR2 SMNVEV (reference sequence). Trimming shortened V by 3 bases and J by 0 bases, and 14 bases separated the two germline ends. This CDR3 has 16 amino acids. This chain's CDR3 is CASSFRRDTTNYGYTF. The CDR3 DNA follows: TGTGCCAGCAGTTTCAGAAGGGACACAACTAACTATGGCTACACCTTC.

This clone is medium-sized (0.01 to 0.1%). This chain links TRBV12-3 or TRBV12-4 with TRBJ2-1, with D perhaps matching TRBD2 (6 bases). The CDR3 sequence is 13 residues long. V was cut by 5 bases and J by 3 bases, with 8 bases left in between. The CDR3: CASSGDFYNEQFF. CDR3 in DNA: TGTGCCAGCAGTGGGGACTTCTACAATGAGCAGTTCTTC.

This clone was observed many times. The chain employs TRBV9 and TRBJ2-7, with D perhaps matching TRBD1 or TRBD2 (5 bases each). V lost 0 bases to trimming and J lost 5 bases, with 18 bases between them. The CDR3 spans 16 residues. The germline V gene encodes CDR1 SGDLS and CDR2 YYNGEE. The CDR3 DNA reads TGTGCCAGCAGCGTAGATGTAGGGGTCGCGGGCGACGAGCAGTACTTC. This codes for CASSVDVGVAGDEQYF.